Presented here are 4 T cell receptor beta chains from one specimen sequenced in a study of blood T cell repertoires in COVID-19. Measured with immunoSEQ multiplex PCR; TCRdb has only the in-frame clones, and not every one. The sample has a few hundred thousand clones; around 90% are singletons. The sample was PBMCs or T cells enriched from blood (not recorded which). The receptors here all came from a man between 25 and 39 years old who had been exposed to COVID-19.

The chain employs TRBV6-5 and TRBJ2-1; 9 bases align to TRBD2. V was clipped by 5 bases and J by 5 bases; unmatched bases: 4. Germline assignment: CDR1 MNHEY and CDR2 SVGAGI. The CDR3 has 14 residues. CDR3 DNA: TGTGCCAGCAGTCTCAGCGGGGGGAACAATGAGCAGTTCTTC. Residues: CASSLSGGNNEQFF.

This clone has only a few counts. The chain couples TRBV7-9 to TRBJ2-3; 10 bases line up with TRBD2. This CDR3 spans 18 amino acids. The J segment lost 0 bases and the V segment lost 6 bases, leaving 12 bases of the junction unmatched. Germline values: CDR1 SEHNR, CDR2 FQNEAQ (reference sequence). CDR3 nucleotides: TGTGCCAGCAGGTTACTAGCGGGGCACCGAACTAGCACAGATACGCAGTATTTT. Protein product: CASRLLAGHRTSTDTQYF.

This CDR3 is CASSRLGQIATNEKLFF. The CDR3 coding sequence is TGTGCCAGCAGTCGGTTAGGACAGATAGCAACTAATGAAAAACTGTTTTTT. The rearrangement joins TRBV6-6 to TRBJ1-4, with a weak D call TRBD1 (6 bases). The CDR3 is 17 residues long. Germline V gene sequence: CDR1 MNHNY, CDR2 SVGAGI (reference sequence). Trimming pared 5 bases from V and 0 bases from J, leaving 16 bases between.

The rearrangement joins TRBV9 to TRBJ2-3, with TRBD2 as a possible D gene (6 bases). The germline V gene encodes CDR1 SGDLS and CDR2 YYNGEE. This CDR3 region has 14 residues. Trimming cost V 3 bases and J 8 bases, with 16 bases left between them. DNA of the CDR3: TGTGCCAGCAGCGACCTCACTGCGGGGCGTACGCAGTATTTT. This sequence encodes CASSDLTAGRTQYF.